The sequence of this TCR delta chain was determined in a study of γδ T cells in repeated Plasmodium falciparum infection. At the level of the study: Malian children with intense seasonal malaria exposure were compared with matched Australian children. Study-wide points: Compared with Australian children, Malian Vdelta2-negative repertoires seemed more clonal, less diverse, less shared.

Germline V gives CDR1 GEAIGNYY, CDR2 EKD. Trimming shortened V by 0 bases and J by 3 bases, and 13 bases separated the two germline ends. CDR3 length: 15 amino acids. Vgamma9/Vdelta2+ and Vdelta2-negative gammadelta T cells were flow-sorted from PBMC for bulk sequencing. TCRdb ran CATT on the multiplex PCR reads. The sample carries 85,000 to 100,000 delta-chain clones, over 0.75% recorded once. This clone came up a few times. The antigen remains unidentified. The TCRdb record carries a much larger clone's protein, which differs from this DNA's translation at residue 10; a read error is the likely cause, and the protein listed here is the DNA translation.

The receptor was isolated from a pool of human donors (malaria-infected and uninfected, not separated). The V call is TRDV2, the J call TRDJ1; D is undetermined. Sequenced sample: gamma-delta T cells from blood. The CDR3 region has the DNA TGTGCCTGTGACACCGTCGGAGCGCTCTCCGATAAACTCATCTTT. Translating it yields CACDTVGALSDKLIF.